This T cell receptor (beta chain) was captured in a study of blood T cells in healthy people across ages. Overall study context: Template switching retrieved approximately one barcoded beta molecule for each two T cells. Findings and limits, study-wide: CMV infection status of these donors was not known.

CDR1 and CDR2 (germline): DFQATT, SNEGSKA (reference sequence). CDR3 size: 13 residues. V gave up 5 bases and J gave up 1 base, with 9 bases separating them. Drawing of peripheral blood yielded about 10 milliliters from each donor. For this clonotype: Its antigen is currently unknown.

It was with a sample-barcoded 5' primer and a J-beta primer mix that a second PCR of about 7 to 12 cycles was run. TCRdb independently ran MiXCR on the 5' RACE reads; one entry per CDR3 protein. The sample lists 600,000 to 650,000 distinct CDR3 sequences; under 65% were seen once. The chain uses TRBV20-1 and TRBJ2-1; D uncertain. The source of this sequence is a man in his sixties in good health. The sample comprised blood. The chain's CDR3 is CSAGYGSYNEQFF. For the CDR3, the DNA is TGCAGTGCTGGGTACGGTTCCTACAATGAGCAGTTCTTC.